The next 31 T cell receptor beta chains were all read from a single sample in a study of CD8 T cells in Susac syndrome. The RNA input was roughly 0.45 to 1 ug, and it was reverse transcribed with random hexamers. TCRdb itself ran the immunoSEQ multiplex PCR reads through MiXCR, one entry per CDR3 protein. The table has under 350,000 distinct CDR3 sequences, 90% to 95% seen once; the top ten hold about 0.07%. Sample: CD4+ T cells from PBMCs. These receptors all come from a human donor with multiple sclerosis.

The CDR3, as DNA: TGTGCCAGCAGCGACCGGACAGGGAACACCGGGGAGCTGTTTTTT. This encodes CASSDRTGNTGELFF. This chain connects TRBV9 to TRBJ2-2; the match to TRBD1 covers 7 bases. The CDR3 has 15 amino acids. Germline trimming cut 3 bases from V and 1 base from J; bases unmatched to any gene: 3. Germline assignment: CDR1 SGDLS and CDR2 YYNGEE.

The J gene is TRBJ2-2, the V gene TRBV24-1, with 13 nucleotides matching TRBD2. V dropped 4 bases and J dropped 6; count of bases not matched to a gene: 4. Germline V lookup: CDR1 KGHDR, CDR2 SFDVKD. CDR3 size: 16 residues. In DNA form, the CDR3 reads TGTGCCACCAGTGACCGGACTAGCGGGAGAGCCGGGGAGCTGTTTTTT. Its protein is CATSDRTSGRAGELFF.

The chain has TRBV29-1 and TRBJ2-1, with D perhaps TRBD1 (6 bases). Looked up from germline, CDR1 is SQVTM and CDR2 is ANQGSEA. The CDR3 is 14 residues long. V lost 4 bases to trimming and J lost 6 bases, with 16 bases between them. Written as DNA, the CDR3 is TGCAGCGTTGTGGGGGTCGGACAGATCAATGAGCAGTTCTTC. It is translated as CSVVGVGQINEQFF.

This chain links TRBV4-1 with TRBJ2-3; 8 bases align to TRBD2. The germline gives CDR1 MGHRA, CDR2 YSYEKL. Trimming cost V 1 base and J 2 bases; bases outside gene matches: 11. The CDR3 has 18 residues. The CDR3 DNA sequence: TGCGCCAGCAGCCAAGCCCCAAGGGCGGGGGGTTACACAGATACGCAGTATTTT. Amino acids: CASSQAPRAGGYTDTQYF.

The V call is TRBV6-2 or TRBV6-3, the J call TRBJ1-2, with D hard to call. The V and J ends lost 7 bases and 6 bases respectively, with 18 bases between them. This CDR3 contains 14 residues. Germline V CDR1 and CDR2: MNHEY, SVGEGT. The CDR3 here is CASKVVQLGHGYTF. The CDR3 DNA is TGTGCCAGCAAGGTGGTTCAACTCGGTCATGGCTACACCTTC.

CDR3 loop: CASSARDREGKETQYF. The CDR3 nucleotides read TGTGCCAGCAGTGCACGAGACAGGGAGGGAAAAGAGACCCAGTACTTC. V usage is TRBV12-3 or TRBV12-4 and J usage is TRBJ2-5; the D gene could be TRBD1 or TRBD2 (7 bases each). The CDR3 has 16 amino acids. Trimming cost V 5 bases and J 3 bases, with 19 bases left between them.

This chain connects TRBV20-1 to TRBJ1-3; D gene ambiguous. This CDR3 comprises 14 residues. Trimming shortened V by 1 base and J by 0 bases, and 7 bases separated the two germline ends. CDR1 and CDR2 from the germline V gene are DFQATT and SNEGSKA (reference sequence). CDR3 DNA: TGCAGTGCTAGAGGCAGCTTCTCTGGAAACACCATATATTTT. This translates into CSARGSFSGNTIYF.

This clonotype has only one observation. The chain has TRBV30 and TRBJ2-5, with 8 bases matching TRBD2. Germline values: CDR1 GTSNPN, CDR2 SVGIG (reference sequence). CDR3 length equals 15 residues. J gave up 5 bases and V 2 bases, and 10 bases lay outside the gene matches. CDR3 region: CAWSPGLGAAETQYF. The DNA of the CDR3 is TGTGCCTGGAGTCCGGGACTAGGGGCGGCGGAGACCCAGTACTTC.

This clonotype has just one count. J is TRBJ2-1 and V is TRBV30; 10 bases fit TRBD1. Germline V lookup: CDR1 GTSNPN, CDR2 SVGIG (reference sequence). This CDR3 is 15 amino acids long. The trim removed 5 bases at V and 1 base at J, leaving 5 bases unmatched. The CDR3 is CAWAGQGGSYNEQFF. The CDR3, as DNA: TGTGCCTGGGCTGGACAGGGGGGGTCCTACAATGAGCAGTTCTTC.

This sequence joins TRBV20-1 and TRBJ1-5; 8 nucleotides line up with TRBD1. Germline values: CDR1 DFQATT, CDR2 SNEGSKA (reference sequence). V trimming: 5 bases; J trimming: 2 bases; junction bases outside the gene matches: 5. The length of the CDR3 is 14 residues. The CDR3 loop reads CSAWTGLGNQPQHF. The CDR3 DNA follows: TGCAGTGCTTGGACAGGGTTGGGCAATCAGCCCCAGCATTTT.

To note about this clonotype: Likely a read error: the CDR3 ends without its conserved phenylalanine or tryptophan. The rearrangement uses TRBV7-9 and TRBJ2-6; D perhaps matches TRBD1 (6 bases). Germline CDR1 and CDR2: SEHNR and FQNEAQ (reference sequence). The CDR3 runs 15 residues. Trimming removed 4 bases from V and 2 bases from J, with 9 bases in between. As DNA, the CDR3 is TGTGCCAGCAGCTCTCGGACAGCTGGGGCCAACGTCCTGACTCTC. Translated: CASSSRTAGANVLTL.

The chain combines TRBV7-2 with TRBJ1-5; a weak D match, TRBD1 (5 bases). The CDR3 is 14 residues long. Trimming removed 6 bases from V and 5 bases from J, with 14 bases in between. Per the germline V gene, CDR1 is SGHTA and CDR2 is FQGNSA. The CDR3 DNA sequence: TGTGCCAGCAGGTCAGATATAGGGGATCAGCCCCAGCATTTT. It is translated as CASRSDIGDQPQHF.

J is TRBJ1-5 and V is TRBV30; 8 nucleotides agree with TRBD1. Germline assignment: CDR1 GTSNPN and CDR2 SVGIG (reference sequence). This CDR3 region has 15 residues. V dropped 0 bases and J dropped 3; count of bases not matched to a gene: 4. This chain's CDR3 is CAWSVQTGVNQPQHF. The CDR3 DNA is TGTGCCTGGAGTGTACAGACAGGGGTCAATCAGCCCCAGCATTTT.

The V gene is TRBV18, the J gene TRBJ2-1, with D tentatively TRBD1 or TRBD2 (5 bases each). The germline gives CDR1 KGHSH, CDR2 LQKENI. The length of the CDR3 is 12 residues. The V end was cut by 2 bases, the J end by 9 bases, with 8 bases between. CDR3 sequence: CASSPGGFEQFF. The CDR3 DNA is TGTGCCAGCTCACCAGGGGGATTTGAGCAGTTCTTC.

This chain connects TRBV12-3 or TRBV12-4 to TRBJ1-3; D call uncertain. Trimming left V 7 bases short and J 1 base short, with 14 bases between. The CDR3 is 15 amino acids. The chain's CDR3 is CASTTRRRSGNTIYF. The CDR3, as DNA: TGTGCCAGCACCACAAGGAGAAGGTCTGGAAACACCATATATTTT.

The chain uses TRBV4-1 and TRBJ2-2, with D perhaps matching TRBD1 or TRBD2 (5 bases each). Germline V CDR1 and CDR2: MGHRA, YSYEKL. The CDR3 runs 18 residues. Trimming removed 1 base at V and 0 bases at J, with 15 bases between. The DNA for the CDR3 is TGCGCCAGCAGCCAAGTCCCAAGGGACCAAGCGAACACCGGGGAGCTGTTTTTT. Protein sequence: CASSQVPRDQANTGELFF.

Here the CDR3 reads CASSFGETRYEQYF. CDR3 DNA sequence: TGCGCCAGCAGCTTTGGGGAGACCCGCTACGAGCAGTACTTC. The rearrangement links TRBV5-1 to TRBJ2-7, with D perhaps TRBD2 (5 bases). CDR1 is SGHRS and CDR2 is YFSETQ in the germline V gene. V lost 2 bases and J 3 bases, leaving 12 bases between the germline ends. The length of the CDR3 is 14 residues. Using reference TRBV5-1 and TRBJ2-7 for the parts outside the CDR3, the full variable domain is KAGVTQTPRYLIKTRGQQVTLSCSPISGHRSVSWYQQTPGQGLQFLFEYFSETQRNKGNFPGRFSGRQFSNSRSEMNVSTLELGDSALYLCASSFGETRYEQYFGPGTRLTVT.

This chain joins TRBV18 and TRBJ2-2; no firm D call. The germline gives CDR1 KGHSH, CDR2 LQKENI. V gave up 0 bases and J gave up 1 base, with 9 bases separating them. The CDR3 length is 16 residues. The CDR3 coding sequence is TGTGCCAGCTCACCACCGAACAGTGAGAACACCGGGGAGCTGTTTTTT. It specifies CASSPPNSENTGELFF.

This sequence joins TRBV4-1 and TRBJ2-1, with 8 bases identical to TRBD2. The ends lost 7 bases at V and 9 bases at J; junction bases unmatched: 8. CDR1 is MGHRA, CDR2 YSYEKL, per germline. This CDR3 contains 13 residues. CDR3 DNA sequence: TGCGCCAGCAAGACGGGGGGGCTGGGTGAGCAGTTCTTC. This encodes CASKTGGLGEQFF.

Note on this clonotype: A read error may produce the germline difference seen at one junction end. The CDR3 coding sequence is TGTGCTAGCAGCCAGGGGACAGTACCCAACACCGGGGAGCTGTTTTTT. Translating it yields CASSQGTVPNTGELFF. This sequence joins TRBV7-7 and TRBJ2-2, with 7 bases aligning to TRBD1. The CDR3 runs to 16 residues. CDR1 SSHAT and CDR2 FNYEAQ come from the germline V gene (reference sequence).

This chain connects TRBV20-1 to TRBJ2-7; 10 bases match TRBD2. The V gene's germline CDR1 is DFQATT and CDR2 SNEGSKA (reference sequence). The J segment lost 4 bases and the V segment lost 3 bases, leaving 21 bases of the junction unmatched. The CDR3 loop spans 19 amino acids. CDR3 loop: CSASPPTRMGASGSYEQYF. In DNA form, the CDR3 reads TGCAGTGCTAGTCCCCCCACGCGGATGGGGGCTAGCGGGAGTTACGAGCAGTACTTC.

This chain links TRBV7-9 with TRBJ1-2; D not certain. The CDR3 is 14 amino acids. Germline CDR1 and CDR2: SEHNR and FQNEAQ (reference sequence). V shed 5 bases and J shed 6 bases, with 16 bases lying between them. CDR3 nucleotide sequence: TGTGCCAGCAGCCTTGATCCAACGGTACATGGCTACACCTTC. This translates into CASSLDPTVHGYTF.

The chain carries TRBV12-3 or TRBV12-4 and TRBJ1-1, with a weak D call TRBD1 (5 bases). V shed 1 base and J shed 1 base, with 10 bases lying between them. This CDR3 region has 15 residues. CDR3 bases: TGTGCCAGCAGTTTAGGGCGGGGGACGAACACTGAAGCTTTCTTT. Its translation is CASSLGRGTNTEAFF.

This clonotype has more than one count but fewer than ten. This rearrangement joins TRBV21-1 to TRBJ2-7. TRBV21-1 is classified as a pseudogene. The CDR3 loop spans 15 amino acids. CDR3 DNA: TGTGCCAGCAGCCTCGCCGAGGGGAGTACCTACGAGCAGTACTTC. Translation: CASSLAEGSTYEQYF.

The rearrangement joins TRBV5-1 to TRBJ1-2, with D possibly being TRBD1 (5 bases). CDR3 length equals 16 residues. Trimming took off 5 bases at V and 0 bases at J, with 17 bases between the two ends. CDR1 SGHRS and CDR2 YFSETQ come from the germline V gene. This chain's CDR3 is CASRGPGTATNYGYTF. CDR3 sequence (DNA): TGCGCCAGCAGAGGGCCCGGGACGGCGACTAACTATGGCTACACCTTC.

The chain links TRBV28 to TRBJ2-1; weak D call: TRBD2 (5 bases). Germline CDR1 reads MDHEN; CDR2 reads SYDVKM. The CDR3 consists of 13 residues. Trimming removed 7 bases from V and 0 bases from J, with 7 bases in between. CDR3 DNA: TGTGCCAGCATGAGCGGCTCCTACAATGAGCAGTTCTTC. It encodes CASMSGSYNEQFF.

This clonotype was found once. The J gene is TRBJ1-1, the V gene TRBV29-1; 7 bases match TRBD1. Trimming removed 5 bases from V and 7 bases from J; junction bases left unmatched: 19. CDR1 and CDR2 from the germline V gene are SQVTM and ANQGSEA. This CDR3 comprises 16 residues. DNA of the CDR3: TGCAGCGTTCGTGGACCTATTGACAGGGTAAGGGTTGAAGCTTTCTTT. It codes for CSVRGPIDRVRVEAFF.

V gene TRBV11-1 combines with J gene TRBJ1-1; tentatively, D is TRBD1 (6 bases). This CDR3 is built from 14 residues. Germline CDR1 and CDR2: SGHAT and FQDESV (reference sequence). The germline V and J ends were trimmed by 4 bases and 4 bases, with 13 bases remaining between them. CDR3: CASSWSRGLTEAFF. DNA for the CDR3: TGTGCCAGCAGCTGGAGCAGGGGTCTCACTGAAGCTTTCTTT.

V usage is TRBV2 and J usage is TRBJ1-4; possibly TRBD1 for D (5 bases). The germline CDR1 and CDR2 sequences are SNHLY and FYNNEI. The CDR3 is 13 residues long. The CDR3 sequence: CVTCRATNEKLFF. CDR3 DNA sequence: TGTGTCACTTGCAGGGCCACTAATGAAAAACTGTTTTTT.

CDR3 sequence (DNA): TGCAGCGTTGGACAGTCTTATGGCTACACCTTC. It specifies CSVGQSYGYTF. The chain links TRBV29-1 to TRBJ1-2; a weak D match, TRBD1 (5 bases). The CDR3 totals 11 residues. CDR1 is SQVTM, CDR2 ANQGSEA, per germline. The ends were cut back, 4 bases at V and 5 bases at J, with 8 bases in the middle.

The chain combines TRBV7-9 with TRBJ1-1; D not certain. CDR1 is SEHNR and CDR2 is FQNEAQ in the germline V gene (reference sequence). V shed 5 bases and J shed 1 base, with 23 bases lying between them. CDR3 size: 18 residues. Here the CDR3 reads CASSLLGTRDGKNTEAFF. For the CDR3, the DNA is TGTGCCAGCAGCCTGCTTGGCACCCGGGATGGAAAGAACACTGAAGCTTTCTTT.